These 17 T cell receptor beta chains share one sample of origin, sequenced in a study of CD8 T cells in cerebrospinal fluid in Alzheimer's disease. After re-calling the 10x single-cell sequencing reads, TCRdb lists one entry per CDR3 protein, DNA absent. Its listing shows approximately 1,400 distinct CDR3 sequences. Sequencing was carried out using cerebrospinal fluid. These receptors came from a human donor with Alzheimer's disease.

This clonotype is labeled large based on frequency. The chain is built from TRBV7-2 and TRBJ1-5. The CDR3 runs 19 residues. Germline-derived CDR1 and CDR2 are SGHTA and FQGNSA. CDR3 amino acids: CASSFPLLRGGYSNQPQHF.

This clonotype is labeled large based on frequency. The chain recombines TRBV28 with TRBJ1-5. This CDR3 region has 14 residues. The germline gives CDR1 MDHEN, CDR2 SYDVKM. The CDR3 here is CASSPPPYDQPQHF.

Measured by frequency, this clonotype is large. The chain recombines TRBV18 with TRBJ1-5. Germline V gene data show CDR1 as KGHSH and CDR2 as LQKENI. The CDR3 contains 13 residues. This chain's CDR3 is CASGSSGNQPQHF.

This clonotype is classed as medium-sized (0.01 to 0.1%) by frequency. CDR3: CASMRGLGTEAFF. The J gene is TRBJ1-1, the V gene TRBV6-6; without DNA, the TCRdb call of TRBD1 cannot be checked. Germline V gene data show CDR1 as MNHNY and CDR2 as SVGAGI (reference sequence). The CDR3 spans 13 residues.

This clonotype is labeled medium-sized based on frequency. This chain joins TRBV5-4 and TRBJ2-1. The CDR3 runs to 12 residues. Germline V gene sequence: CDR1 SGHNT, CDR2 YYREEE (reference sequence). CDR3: CASSLSDNEQFF.

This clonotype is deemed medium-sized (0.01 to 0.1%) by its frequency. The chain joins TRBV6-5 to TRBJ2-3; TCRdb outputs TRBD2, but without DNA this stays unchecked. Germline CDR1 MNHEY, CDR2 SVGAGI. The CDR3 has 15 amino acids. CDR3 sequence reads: CASSYEASPPNTQYF.

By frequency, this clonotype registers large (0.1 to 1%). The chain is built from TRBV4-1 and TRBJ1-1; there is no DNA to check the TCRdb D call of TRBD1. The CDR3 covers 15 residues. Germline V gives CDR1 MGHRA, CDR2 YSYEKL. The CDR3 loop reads CASSPPTGRYTEAFF.

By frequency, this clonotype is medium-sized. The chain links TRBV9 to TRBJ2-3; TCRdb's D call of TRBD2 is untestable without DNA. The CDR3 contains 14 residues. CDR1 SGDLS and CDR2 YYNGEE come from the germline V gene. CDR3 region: CASSASGKLDTQYF.

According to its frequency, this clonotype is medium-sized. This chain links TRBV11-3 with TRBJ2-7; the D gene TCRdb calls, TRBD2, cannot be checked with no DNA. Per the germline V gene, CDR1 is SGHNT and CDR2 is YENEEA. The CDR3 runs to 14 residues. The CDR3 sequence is CASSLDLGSGEQYF.

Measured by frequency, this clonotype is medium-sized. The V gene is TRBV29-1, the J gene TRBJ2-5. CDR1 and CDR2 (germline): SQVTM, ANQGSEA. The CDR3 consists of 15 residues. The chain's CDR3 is CSVETRQVLQETQYF.

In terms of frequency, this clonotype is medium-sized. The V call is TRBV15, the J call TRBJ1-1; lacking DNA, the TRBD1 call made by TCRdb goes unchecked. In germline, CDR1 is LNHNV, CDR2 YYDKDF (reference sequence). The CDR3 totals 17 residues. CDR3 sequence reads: CATSVSRRQVENTEAFF.

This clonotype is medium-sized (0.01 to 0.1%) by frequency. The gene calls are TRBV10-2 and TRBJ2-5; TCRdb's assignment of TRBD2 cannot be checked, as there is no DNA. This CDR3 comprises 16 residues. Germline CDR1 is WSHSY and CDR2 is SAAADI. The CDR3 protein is CASRGPSGGPGETQYF.

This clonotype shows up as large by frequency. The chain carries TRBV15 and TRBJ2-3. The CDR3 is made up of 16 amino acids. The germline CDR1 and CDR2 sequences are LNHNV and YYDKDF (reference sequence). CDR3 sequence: CATSRDSGARADTQYF. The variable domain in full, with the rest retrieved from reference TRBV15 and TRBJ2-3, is DAMVIQNPRYQVTQFGKPVTLSCSQTLNHNVMYWYQQKSSQAPKLLFHYYDKDFNNEADTPDNFQSRRPNTSFCFLDIRSPGLGDTAMYLCATSRDSGARADTQYFGPGTRLTVL.

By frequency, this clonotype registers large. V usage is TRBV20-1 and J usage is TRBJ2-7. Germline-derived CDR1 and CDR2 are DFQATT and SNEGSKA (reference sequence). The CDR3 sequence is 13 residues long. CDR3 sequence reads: CSARDSSGNEQYF.

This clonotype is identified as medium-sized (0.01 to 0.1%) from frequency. This CDR3 is CASSLGSNYGYTF. The gene calls are TRBV5-1 and TRBJ1-2. The CDR3 is 13 amino acids. CDR1 SGHRS and CDR2 YFSETQ come from the germline V gene.

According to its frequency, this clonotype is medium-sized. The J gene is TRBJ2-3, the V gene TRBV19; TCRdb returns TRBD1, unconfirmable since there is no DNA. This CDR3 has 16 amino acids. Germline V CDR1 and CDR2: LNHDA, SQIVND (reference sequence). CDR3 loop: CASSIWDGAVTDTQYF.

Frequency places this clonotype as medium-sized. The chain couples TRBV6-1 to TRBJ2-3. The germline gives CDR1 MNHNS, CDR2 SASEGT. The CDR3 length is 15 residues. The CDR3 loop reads CASSDFGLGTDTQYF.